A single sample gave rise to the 29 T cell receptor beta chains below, sequenced in a study of OX40 agonist ivuxolimab in advanced cancers. Method: immunoSEQ multiplex PCR; TCRdb's copy keeps in-frame clones and lacks some. The sample includes 53,000 or so clones, 84% of them seen just once. The sample consisted of CD4+ or CD8+ T cells sorted from blood, taken in a trial of the OX40 agonist ivuxolimab. All receptors derive from an adult with an advanced solid tumor such as melanoma, head and neck, liver or kidney cancer.

V is TRBV6-6 and J is TRBJ1-1; D gene uncertain. The CDR3 has 14 amino acids. V lost 8 bases and J 4 bases, leaving 17 bases between the germline ends. Germline CDR1 is MNHNY and CDR2 is SVGAGI (reference sequence). CDR3 nucleotides: TGTGCCAGCCTTAGGCCCCAGGTTACCACTGAAGCTTTCTTT. This gives the protein CASLRPQVTTEAFF.

This clone was recorded a few times. This chain uses TRBV11-2 with TRBJ2-5, with D tentatively TRBD2 (6 bases). Trimming removed 8 bases from V and 2 bases from J, with 9 bases in between. This CDR3 has 12 amino acids. Germline V gene sequence: CDR1 SGHAT, CDR2 FQNNGV. The CDR3 DNA is TGTGCCAGCTCCGGGACTCAAGAGACCCAGTACTTC. Its translation is CASSGTQETQYF. The whole variable domain, filled in from reference TRBV11-2 and TRBJ2-5, reads EAGVAQSPRYKIIEKRQSVAFWCNPISGHATLYWYQQILGQGPKLLIQFQNNGVVDDSQLPKDRFSAERLKGVDSTLKIQPAKLEDSAVYLCASSGTQETQYFGPGTRLLVL.

The gene calls are TRBV4-2 and TRBJ2-1; 15 bases align to TRBD2. The junction had 4 bases not matched to a gene; V was cut back by 0 bases and J by 1 base. Germline V gene sequence: CDR1 LGHNA, CDR2 YNFKEQ. The CDR3 has 19 amino acids. The CDR3 here is CASSQEEGLAGGSYNEQFF. The CDR3 DNA follows: TGTGCCAGCAGCCAAGAAGAGGGACTAGCGGGAGGATCCTACAATGAGCAGTTCTTC.

The V call is TRBV19, the J call TRBJ2-7; possible D gene TRBD1, 6 bases. V lost 3 bases to trimming and J lost 5 bases, with 14 bases between them. Germline CDR1 LNHDA, CDR2 SQIVND (reference sequence). This CDR3 region has 14 residues. Here the CDR3 reads CASSITGITNEQYF. The CDR3 bases are TGTGCCAGTAGTATTACAGGGATAACCAACGAGCAGTACTTC.

The CDR3 here is CAWTAKGRSYNEQFF. The CDR3 DNA sequence: TGTGCCTGGACCGCTAAGGGAAGATCCTACAATGAGCAGTTCTTC. This rearrangement joins TRBV30 to TRBJ2-1; the D is unclear. V gave up 4 bases and J gave up 1 base, with 14 bases separating them. CDR3 length: 15 residues. The germline V gene has CDR1 GTSNPN and CDR2 SVGIG (reference sequence).

The chain carries TRBV19 and TRBJ1-3; D gene ambiguous. Germline V lookup: CDR1 LNHDA, CDR2 SQIVND (reference sequence). This CDR3 is 14 amino acids long. Trimming left V 3 bases short and J 4 bases short, with 10 bases between. The CDR3 protein is CASSIRSHGNTIYF. The CDR3 nucleotides read TGTGCCAGTAGTATTAGGTCCCACGGAAACACCATATATTTT.

CDR3 loop: CASSSASTNYNEQFF. In DNA, the CDR3 is TGTGCCAGCAGCTCCGCGTCGACTAATTACAATGAGCAGTTCTTC. The rearrangement joins TRBV7-3 to TRBJ2-1, with D possibly matching TRBD2 (5 bases). Between the trimmed V and J ends, which lost 4 bases and 4 bases, there was a span of 14 bases. The CDR3 extends over 15 amino acids. Germline V gives CDR1 SGHTA, CDR2 FQGTGA.

The chain couples TRBV12-5 to TRBJ1-5; 8 bases align to TRBD1. The CDR3 spans 14 residues. Germline V lookup: CDR1 LGHNT, CDR2 FRNRAP. V lost 5 bases, J lost 5 bases, and 5 bases stayed unmatched. The DNA for the CDR3 is TGTGCTAGTGGTACCTCGACAGGGGATCAGCCCCAGCATTTT. Protein sequence: CASGTSTGDQPQHF.

The chain uses TRBV29-1 and TRBJ2-1; D is possibly TRBD1 (6 bases). V dropped 4 bases and J dropped 4 bases, with 8 bases sitting between them. The germline gives CDR1 SQVTM, CDR2 ANQGSEA. The CDR3 totals 12 residues. The CDR3 spells CSVGQEYNEQFF. The CDR3 DNA sequence: TGCAGCGTTGGACAGGAATACAATGAGCAGTTCTTC.

Regarding this clone: This specimen includes other DNA sequences encoding the same CDR3. The V and J genes are TRBV5-1 and TRBJ1-5; unclear D gene. Germline V gene sequence: CDR1 SGHRS, CDR2 YFSETQ. Trimming stripped 5 bases from V and 0 bases from J, with 9 bases between. The CDR3 consists of 14 residues. This chain's CDR3 is CASSSDGSNQPQHF. CDR3 coding DNA: TGCGCCAGCAGTTCGGACGGTAGCAATCAGCCCCAGCATTTT.

This chain links TRBV27 with TRBJ1-1; D uncertain. This CDR3 has 19 residues. Germline CDR1 MNHEY, CDR2 SMNVEV (reference sequence). Trimming removed 6 bases from V and 0 bases from J, with 26 bases in between. CDR3 protein: CASRTPLEDLGRVNTEAFF. For the CDR3, the DNA is TGTGCCAGCAGGACTCCACTTGAGGACCTCGGGAGGGTGAACACTGAAGCTTTCTTT.

This chain links TRBV7-2 with TRBJ1-3; tentatively, D is TRBD1 (5 bases). The CDR3 is 18 residues long. Germline assignment: CDR1 SGHTA and CDR2 FQGNSA. V lost 5 bases and J 4 bases, leaving 24 bases between the germline ends. This CDR3 is CASSRGALSDFAGNTIYF. The CDR3, as DNA: TGTGCCAGCAGCCGAGGGGCCCTATCGGATTTCGCCGGAAACACCATATATTTT.

The rearrangement links TRBV28 to TRBJ1-6; the D is unclear. CDR1 MDHEN and CDR2 SYDVKM come from the germline V gene. The CDR3 runs to 12 residues. The V gene lost 3 bases and the J gene lost 6 bases, with 3 bases spanning the gap. The chain's CDR3 is CASSFSNSPLHF. The CDR3 coding sequence is TGTGCCAGCAGTTTTTCTAATTCACCCCTCCACTTT. Full variable domain (remainder filled in from reference TRBV28 and TRBJ1-6): DVKVTQSSRYLVKRTGEKVFLECVQDMDHENMFWYRQDPGLGLRLIYFSYDVKMKEKGDIPEGYSVSREKKERFSLILESASTNQTSMYLCASSFSNSPLHFGNGTRLTVT.

The rearrangement uses TRBV2 and TRBJ1-1, with 8 bases that match TRBD1. V shed 7 bases and J 2 bases; nucleotides not matched to a gene: 9. The CDR3 runs 15 residues. Germline CDR1 SNHLY, CDR2 FYNNEI. CDR3 amino acids: CASTALGQGNTEAFF. Here the CDR3 DNA reads TGTGCCAGCACCGCTCTTGGACAGGGCAACACTGAAGCTTTCTTT. The full variable domain, completed using reference TRBV2 and TRBJ1-1, is EPEVTQTPSHQVTQMGQEVILRCVPISNHLYFYWYRQILGQKVEFLVSFYNNEISEKSEIFDDQFSVERPDGSNFTLKIRSTKLEDSAMYFCASTALGQGNTEAFFGQGTRLTVV.

This chain joins TRBV29-1 and TRBJ1-2; a possible D gene is TRBD1 (5 bases). Germline lookup yields CDR1 SQVTM and CDR2 ANQGSEA. V shed 7 bases and J shed 5 bases, with 14 bases lying between them. This CDR3 spans 12 amino acids. CDR3 sequence reads: CSARDRSYGYTF. The CDR3 DNA is TGCAGCGCACGTGACAGAAGTTATGGCTACACCTTC.

This clone was seen more than once but under ten times. V and J are TRBV11-2 and TRBJ2-5, with 8 nucleotides matching TRBD1. The CDR3 extends over 16 amino acids. From germline, CDR1 is SGHAT and CDR2 FQNNGV. V was clipped by 5 bases and J by 4 bases; unmatched bases: 12. The CDR3 protein is CASSQSDRVGRETQYF. CDR3 nucleotides: TGTGCCAGCAGCCAGTCGGACAGGGTAGGACGAGAGACCCAGTACTTC.

V and J are TRBV6-1 and TRBJ1-4; 9 bases line up with TRBD1. The germline gives CDR1 MNHNS, CDR2 SASEGT. The ends lost 5 bases at V and 7 bases at J; junction bases unmatched: 8. The length of the CDR3 is 15 residues. The CDR3 is CASSSPGTGSEKLFF. Here the CDR3 DNA reads TGTGCCAGCAGTTCCCCGGGGACAGGGAGTGAAAAACTGTTTTTT.

The V and J genes are TRBV2 and TRBJ2-6, with D unclear. V lost 6 bases and J 0 bases, leaving 9 bases between the germline ends. This CDR3 contains 15 residues. The germline V gene has CDR1 SNHLY and CDR2 FYNNEI. CDR3 protein: CASRTRLSGANVLTF. CDR3 in DNA: TGTGCCAGCAGAACACGGCTCTCTGGGGCCAACGTCCTGACTTTC. The variable domain in full, with the rest retrieved from reference TRBV2 and TRBJ2-6, is EPEVTQTPSHQVTQMGQEVILRCVPISNHLYFYWYRQILGQKVEFLVSFYNNEISEKSEIFDDQFSVERPDGSNFTLKIRSTKLEDSAMYFCASRTRLSGANVLTFGAGSRLTVL.

This chain joins TRBV7-2 and TRBJ1-5; D remains ambiguous. This CDR3 is built from 14 residues. Trimming pared 2 bases from V and 3 bases from J, leaving 8 bases between. CDR1 and CDR2 from the germline V gene are SGHTA and FQGNSA. CDR3 coding DNA: TGTGCCAGCAGCTTACTGCAGTTCAATCAGCCCCAGCATTTT. Translating gives CASSLLQFNQPQHF.

This clone was picked up a small number of times. V usage is TRBV5-1 and J usage is TRBJ2-6; TRBD1 agrees at 7 bases. The germline gives CDR1 SGHRS, CDR2 YFSETQ. V lost 1 base, J lost 0 bases, and 4 bases stayed unmatched. The CDR3 loop spans 17 amino acids. The CDR3 spells CASSLPGGSSGANVLTF. The CDR3 bases are TGCGCCAGCAGCTTGCCAGGGGGATCCTCTGGGGCCAACGTCCTGACTTTC.

The chain couples TRBV19 to TRBJ1-1; 7 bases map to TRBD1. Germline V gene data show CDR1 as LNHDA and CDR2 as SQIVND (reference sequence). J gave up 3 bases and V 0 bases, and 7 bases lay outside the gene matches. CDR3 length equals 16 residues. This CDR3 reads CASSIEGQTLYTEAFF. In DNA form, the CDR3 reads TGTGCCAGTAGTATAGAGGGACAGACCCTATACACTGAAGCTTTCTTT. The full variable domain, rest sourced from reference TRBV19 and TRBJ1-1, is DGGITQSPKYLFRKEGQNVTLSCEQNLNHDAMYWYRQDPGQGLRLIYYSQIVNDFQKGDIAEGYSVSREKKESFPLTVTSAQKNPTAFYLCASSIEGQTLYTEAFFGQGTRLTVV.

In its sample, this clone was seen a few times. V is TRBV28 and J is TRBJ2-5; no clear D gene. The V end was cut by 2 bases, the J end by 5 bases, with 3 bases between. Germline loops: CDR1 MDHEN, CDR2 SYDVKM. CDR3 length: 11 amino acids. DNA for the CDR3: TGTGCCAGCAGTTTAAAGGAGACCCAGTACTTC. Its translation: CASSLKETQYF.

This rearrangement joins TRBV5-1 to TRBJ2-7; the D gene is possibly TRBD1 (6 bases). V lost 6 bases, J lost 0 bases, and 16 bases lay in between. Germline CDR1 reads SGHRS; CDR2 reads YFSETQ. CDR3 length: 15 residues. The CDR3 region has the DNA TGCGCCAGCATAATCCGGGACAAGCCCTCCTACGAGCAGTACTTC. Translation gives CASIIRDKPSYEQYF.

V usage is TRBV4-1 and J usage is TRBJ2-2; TRBD1 is a possible D gene (6 bases). V shed 4 bases and J shed 6 bases, with 15 bases lying between them. From germline, CDR1 is MGHRA and CDR2 YSYEKL. The CDR3 length is 15 residues. The CDR3 sequence is CASSPQGNFAGELFF. The CDR3 DNA is TGCGCCAGCAGCCCCCAGGGGAATTTCGCCGGGGAGCTGTTTTTT.

The chain employs TRBV28 and TRBJ1-6, with 11 nucleotides matching TRBD1. With 4 bases clipped from V and 6 bases from J, the junction kept 8 bases outside the gene matches. Germline CDR1 and CDR2: MDHEN and SYDVKM. CDR3 size: 17 residues. The CDR3 loop is CASSWRDRGFGNSPLHF. CDR3 sequence (DNA): TGTGCCAGCAGTTGGCGGGACAGGGGGTTCGGTAATTCACCCCTCCACTTT.

The V and J genes are TRBV6-6 and TRBJ2-7; tentatively, D is TRBD2 (5 bases). V gave up 7 bases and J gave up 2 bases, with 12 bases separating them. Germline V gene data show CDR1 as MNHNY and CDR2 as SVGAGI (reference sequence). CDR3 length equals 13 residues. CDR3 loop: CASTPSGTYEQYF. The CDR3 bases are TGTGCCAGCACCCCCAGCGGAACCTACGAGCAGTACTTC.

The V call is TRBV2, the J call TRBJ2-1, with 10 bases fitting TRBD2. Germline-derived CDR1 and CDR2 are SNHLY and FYNNEI. Trimming at V came to 5 bases and at J to 3 bases, leaving 4 bases not matched to a gene. The CDR3 extends over 15 amino acids. The CDR3 region has the DNA TGTGCCAGCAGTCAACTAGCGGGAAACTACAATGAGCAGTTCTTC. Translated: CASSQLAGNYNEQFF. Drawing the rest from reference TRBV2 and TRBJ2-1, the complete variable domain is EPEVTQTPSHQVTQMGQEVILRCVPISNHLYFYWYRQILGQKVEFLVSFYNNEISEKSEIFDDQFSVERPDGSNFTLKIRSTKLEDSAMYFCASSQLAGNYNEQFFGPGTRLTVL.

CDR3 sequence reads: CASSFVNTEAFF. As DNA, the CDR3 is TGTGCCAGCAGCTTCGTGAACACTGAAGCTTTCTTT. The chain links TRBV5-6 to TRBJ1-1; D not certain. The CDR3 has 12 amino acids. CDR1 is SGHDT and CDR2 is YYEEEE in the germline V gene. Trimming removed 2 bases from V and 0 bases from J, with 2 bases in between.

The chain carries TRBV19 and TRBJ2-7; TRBD2 matches 9 bases. CDR1 and CDR2 from the germline V gene are LNHDA and SQIVND (reference sequence). Unmatched junction bases numbered 9, after V lost 9 bases and J lost 6 bases. This CDR3 is 13 amino acids long. CDR3 in amino acids: CASRTSALSEQYF. CDR3 coding DNA: TGTGCCAGCAGGACTAGCGCGTTGAGCGAGCAGTACTTC. Looking up the rest from reference TRBV19 and TRBJ2-7 gives the full variable domain: DGGITQSPKYLFRKEGQNVTLSCEQNLNHDAMYWYRQDPGQGLRLIYYSQIVNDFQKGDIAEGYSVSREKKESFPLTVTSAQKNPTAFYLCASRTSALSEQYFGPGTRLTVT.